The 30 T cell receptor beta chains in this list originate from one sample, sequenced in a study of T-cell memory formation after mild COVID-19. Using its own MiXCR run on the 5' RACE reads, TCRdb lists one record per CDR3 protein. Of hundreds of thousands of distinct CDR3 sequences listed, around a fifth are singletons. The specimen sequenced was PBMCs or a T cell subset sorted from them (not recorded which). These receptors were taken from a man between 18 and 35 years old who had mild COVID-19 (a few samples of this study predate the infection). Cell type and time point are not known.

Points on this clonotype: This may come from a read error, since a much larger clone is one base off. This rearrangement joins TRBV5-4 to TRBJ2-1; tentative D call: TRBD2 (7 bases). CDR1 is SGHNT and CDR2 is YYREEE in the germline V gene (reference sequence). This CDR3 is built from 14 residues. V lost 5 bases to trimming and J lost 7 bases, with 16 bases between them. The CDR3 DNA reads TGTGCCAGCAGAGCGTGGGGGCGGGGGAATGAGCAGTTCTTC. Its protein product is CASRAWGRGNEQFF.

The rearrangement joins TRBV12-3 or TRBV12-4 to TRBJ2-3, with D perhaps TRBD2 (5 bases). This CDR3 is 15 amino acids long. V dropped 5 bases and J dropped 0 bases, with 12 bases sitting between them. CDR3: CASSPSDWSTDTQYF. The CDR3 coding sequence is TGTGCCAGCAGTCCTTCGGACTGGAGCACAGATACGCAGTATTTT.

V and J are TRBV24-1 and TRBJ2-3; D gene ambiguous. Trimming stripped 4 bases from V and 0 bases from J, with 4 bases between. The length of the CDR3 is 13 residues. From germline, CDR1 is KGHDR and CDR2 SFDVKD. Here the CDR3 reads CATSEESTDTQYF. The CDR3 nucleotides read TGTGCCACCAGTGAGGAAAGCACAGATACGCAGTATTTT.

This clonotype was counted between two and nine times. The chain links TRBV7-8 to TRBJ2-3, with D uncertain. The CDR3 is 15 amino acids. V lost 4 bases and J lost 2, with 13 bases in between. Germline CDR1 and CDR2: SGHVS and FQNEAQ. The CDR3, as DNA: TGTGCCAGCAGCTCCCTTCCGGGTGCCACAGATACGCAGTATTTT. This translates into CASSSLPGATDTQYF.

The chain joins TRBV7-2 to TRBJ2-1, with 11 nucleotides matching TRBD2. J gave up 7 bases and V 3 bases, and 2 bases lay outside the gene matches. The germline V gene has CDR1 SGHTA and CDR2 FQGNSA. This CDR3 spans 14 amino acids. This CDR3 is CASSFLAGGNEQFF. CDR3 DNA: TGTGCCAGCAGCTTTCTAGCGGGGGGAAATGAGCAGTTCTTC.

This clonotype was counted only a few times. The rearrangement links TRBV3-1 to TRBJ1-1, with TRBD1 matching over 8 bases. The CDR3 runs 14 residues. V lost 6 bases and J lost 1; bases outside the gene matches: 4. CDR1 LGHDT and CDR2 YNNKEL come from the germline V gene (reference sequence). CDR3 nucleotide sequence: TGTGCCAGCAGACCGGACAGGGAGAACACTGAAGCTTTCTTT. This encodes CASRPDRENTEAFF.

This clonotype was seen a handful of times. The V gene is TRBV28, the J gene TRBJ2-5; D perhaps matches TRBD1 (5 bases). The CDR3 has 14 amino acids. Germline assignment: CDR1 MDHEN and CDR2 SYDVKM. V lost 7 bases and J lost 2, with 14 bases in between. CDR3 amino acids: CASKLSTAQETQYF. CDR3 bases: TGTGCCAGCAAATTATCGACAGCTCAAGAGACCCAGTACTTC.

This chain uses TRBV7-2 with TRBJ2-5, with 10 bases that match TRBD2. Per germline, CDR1 SGHTA and CDR2 FQGNSA. The CDR3 totals 15 residues. J was trimmed by 1 base and V by 4 bases; bases with no gene match: 3. The CDR3 loop reads CASSSKRGGQETQYF. As DNA, the CDR3 is TGTGCCAGCAGCTCCAAGCGGGGGGGCCAAGAGACCCAGTACTTC.

This clonotype was found a few times. This rearrangement joins TRBV3-1 to TRBJ1-2; 8 nucleotides line up with TRBD1. CDR3 size: 13 residues. Germline CDR1 LGHDT, CDR2 YNNKEL (reference sequence). V dropped 4 bases and J dropped 7; count of bases not matched to a gene: 5. The CDR3 is CASSLTGGGGYTF. For the CDR3, the DNA is TGTGCCAGCAGCCTCACAGGGGGGGGTGGCTACACCTTC.

V gene TRBV3-1 combines with J gene TRBJ2-5; 8 bases agree with TRBD1. Germline V gene sequence: CDR1 LGHDT, CDR2 YNNKEL (reference sequence). With V trimmed by 4 bases and J by 4 bases, 11 bases remained unmatched. The CDR3 is 16 amino acids. The CDR3 spells CASSPGQGSGRETQYF. DNA for the CDR3: TGTGCCAGCAGCCCCGGACAGGGTTCGGGGCGAGAGACCCAGTACTTC.

The J gene is TRBJ2-1, the V gene TRBV6-2 or TRBV6-3; the match to TRBD2 covers 14 bases. The CDR3 runs 14 residues. Germline V lookup: CDR1 MNHEY, CDR2 SVGEGT. With V trimmed by 7 bases and J by 9 bases, 5 bases remained unmatched. The CDR3 sequence is CASKGLAGEGEQFF. CDR3 DNA sequence: TGTGCCAGCAAGGGACTAGCGGGGGAGGGTGAGCAGTTCTTC.

This clonotype was observed a few times. The genes are TRBV29-1 and TRBJ2-5; weak D call: TRBD1 (6 bases). Germline CDR1 reads SQVTM; CDR2 reads ANQGSEA. With 6 bases removed from V and 4 bases from J, the gap between germline ends came to 18 bases. The CDR3 covers 14 residues. CDR3: CSVGHGSTLETQYF. The CDR3 DNA reads TGCAGCGTGGGACACGGATCTACGCTAGAGACCCAGTACTTC.

This clonotype was seen only a few times. The chain combines TRBV30 with TRBJ1-6; 9 nucleotides align to TRBD1. This CDR3 is 13 amino acids long. V shed 5 bases, J shed 14 bases, and the junction held 10 bases outside the gene matches. The germline gives CDR1 GTSNPN, CDR2 SVGIG (reference sequence). The CDR3 spells CAWHRDRATTLHF. The DNA of the CDR3 is TGTGCCTGGCACCGGGACAGGGCAACGACCCTCCACTTT.

In its sample, this clonotype was seen a few times. The chain employs TRBV9 and TRBJ2-1; no firm D call. Germline V lookup: CDR1 SGDLS, CDR2 YYNGEE. The CDR3 runs 12 residues. Trimming cost V 3 bases and J 6 bases, with 7 bases left between them. The CDR3 is CASSGVINEQFF. CDR3 nucleotides: TGTGCCAGCAGCGGGGTGATCAATGAGCAGTTCTTC.

This clonotype was recorded a few times. J is TRBJ2-1 and V is TRBV6-5, with 8 positions matching TRBD1. CDR1 and CDR2 (germline): MNHEY, SVGAGI. This CDR3 region has 13 residues. Unmatched junction bases numbered 11, after V lost 9 bases and J lost 10 bases. DNA for the CDR3: TGTGCCAGTCGATTAACAGGGGGGTCGGAGCAGTTCTTC. This translates into CASRLTGGSEQFF.

This rearrangement joins TRBV7-2 to TRBJ1-2, with D possibly TRBD1 on 6 matching bases. V lost 2 bases and J lost 7, with 14 bases in between. The CDR3 consists of 14 residues. Germline lookup yields CDR1 SGHTA and CDR2 FQGNSA. The CDR3 sequence is CASSLTQGLGGYTF. As DNA, the CDR3 is TGTGCCAGCAGCTTAACCCAGGGGCTGGGTGGCTACACCTTC.

V gene TRBV12-5 combines with J gene TRBJ2-3, with TRBD2 as a possible D gene (6 bases). Trimming pared 5 bases from V and 0 bases from J, leaving 9 bases between. This CDR3 comprises 14 residues. CDR1 LGHNT and CDR2 FRNRAP come from the germline V gene. The CDR3 here is CASGPGTSTDTQYF. The CDR3 DNA sequence: TGTGCTAGTGGTCCCGGGACTAGCACAGATACGCAGTATTTT. Full variable domain (outside the CDR3, taken from reference TRBV12-5 and TRBJ2-3): DARVTQTPRHKVTEMGQEVTMRCQPILGHNTVFWYRQTMMQGLELLAYFRNRAPLDDSGMPKDRFSAEMPDATLATLKIQPSEPRDSAVYFCASGPGTSTDTQYFGPGTRLTVL.

The chain recombines TRBV4-3 with TRBJ2-1, with TRBD2 matching 11 bases. Per the germline V gene, CDR1 is LGHNA and CDR2 is YSLEER. CDR3 length: 18 amino acids. The trim removed 0 bases at V and 5 bases at J, leaving 9 bases unmatched. The CDR3 is CASSQDWLAGGTHNEQFF. The CDR3 nucleotides read TGCGCCAGCAGCCAAGATTGGCTAGCGGGGGGCACCCACAATGAGCAGTTCTTC.

This clonotype has a single count. This rearrangement joins TRBV5-1 to TRBJ1-2; D remains unclear. CDR1 is SGHRS and CDR2 is YFSETQ in the germline V gene. The CDR3 totals 16 residues. The V end lost 3 bases, the J end lost 3 bases, and 18 bases lay between the germline ends. The CDR3 DNA sequence: TGCGCCAGCAGCTCTGGGAATACGGTGATGGACTATGGCTACACCTTC. Its protein product is CASSSGNTVMDYGYTF.

The chain carries TRBV27 and TRBJ2-7; unclear D gene. CDR3 length: 16 amino acids. V gave up 4 bases and J gave up 2 bases, with 18 bases separating them. CDR1 is MNHEY, CDR2 SMNVEV, per germline (reference sequence). CDR3 loop: CASSSGTNLPTYEQYF. Here the CDR3 DNA reads TGTGCCAGCAGTTCAGGAACCAATCTACCTACCTACGAGCAGTACTTC.

Only a few counts were recorded for this clonotype. The chain carries TRBV7-2 and TRBJ2-3, with 8 bases matching TRBD1. CDR3 length: 15 amino acids. Losses at the gene ends were 5 bases for V and 0 bases for J; bases not matched to a gene: 4. CDR1 and CDR2 from the germline V gene are SGHTA and FQGNSA. CDR3 amino acids: CASSRDRTSTDTQYF. CDR3 in DNA: TGTGCCAGCAGCCGGGACAGGACTAGCACAGATACGCAGTATTTT.

This clonotype was picked up a small number of times. The genes are TRBV4-1 and TRBJ2-5; 8 bases match TRBD1. The germline gives CDR1 MGHRA, CDR2 YSYEKL. V was clipped by 0 bases and J by 4 bases; unmatched bases: 13. CDR3 length: 18 amino acids. The CDR3 nucleotides read TGCGCCAGCAGCCAAGACTACTCATGGACAGGGCCGCTAGAGACCCAGTACTTC. It translates to CASSQDYSWTGPLETQYF.

This clonotype was seen a few times. This rearrangement joins TRBV6-5 to TRBJ2-3, with 8 nucleotides matching TRBD2. V trimming: 2 bases; J trimming: 6 bases; junction bases outside the gene matches: 7. CDR3 length: 15 amino acids. Per germline, CDR1 MNHEY and CDR2 SVGAGI. The CDR3 nucleotides are TGTGCCAGCAGTTACGTCGGGGGGGCTGGCGATACGCAGTATTTT. It codes for CASSYVGGAGDTQYF.

This clonotype was counted a few times. The chain couples TRBV20-1 to TRBJ2-1; the match to TRBD2 covers 14 bases. Germline V lookup: CDR1 DFQATT, CDR2 SNEGSKA (reference sequence). The length of the CDR3 is 18 residues. Losses at the gene ends were 6 bases for V and 0 bases for J; bases not matched to a gene: 10. The CDR3 loop is CSANGLAGGHSSYNEQFF. CDR3 nucleotide sequence: TGCAGTGCCAACGGACTAGCGGGGGGCCATAGCTCCTACAATGAGCAGTTCTTC.

This chain links TRBV2 with TRBJ2-2; D may be TRBD2 (6 bases). This CDR3 has 15 amino acids. Germline values: CDR1 SNHLY, CDR2 FYNNEI. Trimming pared 7 bases from V and 6 bases from J, leaving 18 bases between. The CDR3 loop is CASKAGTLHPGELFF. The CDR3 DNA is TGTGCCAGCAAGGCGGGGACGCTCCATCCCGGGGAGCTGTTTTTT.

A few counts support this clonotype. This chain connects TRBV20-1 to TRBJ2-5; the D is unclear. Germline CDR1 reads DFQATT; CDR2 reads SNEGSKA (reference sequence). V was clipped by 0 bases and J by 5 bases, with 19 bases between them. CDR3 size: 16 residues. The CDR3 protein is CSARDVMDPARETQYF. DNA of the CDR3: TGCAGTGCTAGAGATGTAATGGATCCGGCGAGGGAGACCCAGTACTTC.

For this clonotype: The CDR3 ends on some other residue instead of the conserved phenylalanine or tryptophan, so this is likely a read error. The DNA is left out, because the CDR3 cannot be placed on it with certainty; the CDR3 is given as TCRdb lists it. The V call is TRBV7-9, the J call TRBJ1-1. The CDR3 region is 13 residues in length, termini included. CDR1 and CDR2 (germline): SEHNR, FQNEAQ (reference sequence). The CDR3 spells CASSLDQTEALMI.

This chain links TRBV5-1 with TRBJ2-7, with TRBD1 identical over 7 bases. The CDR3 runs 14 residues. Trimming took 5 bases from V and 1 from J; bases not matched to a gene: 6. Germline V gives CDR1 SGHRS, CDR2 YFSETQ. The CDR3 spells CASRYWDSSYEQYF. The CDR3 coding sequence is TGCGCCAGCAGGTACTGGGACAGTTCCTACGAGCAGTACTTC.

The V gene is TRBV29-1, the J gene TRBJ2-5; D not certain. V was trimmed by 6 bases and J by 5 bases, leaving 10 bases between them. The CDR3 has 11 residues. Germline loops: CDR1 SQVTM, CDR2 ANQGSEA. CDR3 sequence reads: CSVGGRETQYF. DNA for the CDR3: TGCAGCGTAGGTGGCAGGGAGACCCAGTACTTC. Drawing the rest from reference TRBV29-1 and TRBJ2-5, the complete variable domain is SAVISQKPSRDICQRGTSLTIQCQVDSQVTMMFWYRQQPGQSLTLIATANQGSEATYESGFVIDKFPISRPNLTFSTLTVSNMSPEDSSIYLCSVGGRETQYFGPGTRLLVL.

The chain links TRBV4-3 to TRBJ2-7; D tentatively fits TRBD1 or TRBD2 (5 bases each). V gave up 3 bases and J gave up 6 bases, with 18 bases separating them. Germline CDR1 and CDR2: LGHNA and YSLEER. The CDR3 sequence is 15 residues long. CDR3 sequence reads: CASSQGDPPDSEQYF. The CDR3 DNA sequence: TGCGCCAGCAGCCAGGGGGATCCTCCAGATTCCGAGCAGTACTTC.